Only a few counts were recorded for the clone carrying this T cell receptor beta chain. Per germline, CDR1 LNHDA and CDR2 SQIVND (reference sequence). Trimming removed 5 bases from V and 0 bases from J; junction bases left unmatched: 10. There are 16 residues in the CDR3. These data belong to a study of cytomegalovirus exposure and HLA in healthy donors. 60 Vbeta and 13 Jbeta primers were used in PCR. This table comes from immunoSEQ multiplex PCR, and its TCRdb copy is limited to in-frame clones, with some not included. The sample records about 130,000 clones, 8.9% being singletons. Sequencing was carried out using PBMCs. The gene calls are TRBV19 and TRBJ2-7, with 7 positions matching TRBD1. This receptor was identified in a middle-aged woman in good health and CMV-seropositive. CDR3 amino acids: CASSVTGARGSYEQYF. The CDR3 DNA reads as TGTGCCAGTAGTGTCACAGGGGCCCGCGGCTCCTACGAGCAGTACTTC.